This passage covers 12 T cell receptor beta chains from one sample sequenced in a study of metastatic and nonmetastatic thyroid tumors. Before thyroid surgery, none of the patients had received any treatment. Using MiXCR, TCRdb re-called clones from the PCR reads. The data show about 16,000 clones, about 26% seen once. The specimen was adjacent normal tissue. These receptors were obtained from a female donor with papillary thyroid cancer or a benign thyroid nodule (not recorded which). Some clones in this sample may be carry-over from other donors' samples.

This clone was counted a few times. The J gene is TRBJ2-3, the V gene TRBV24-1; the match to TRBD2 covers 8 bases. V lost 1 base and J lost 6; bases outside the gene matches: 8. CDR3 length: 16 amino acids. Germline loops: CDR1 KGHDR, CDR2 SFDVKD. In nucleotides, the CDR3 is TGTGCCACCAGTGATTTTGGGCTAGCGGGCCTGGATACGCAGTATTTT. It yields the protein CATSDFGLAGLDTQYF.

V usage is TRBV20-1 and J usage is TRBJ2-1; TRBD2 agrees at 9 bases. The CDR3 extends over 14 amino acids. CDR1 DFQATT and CDR2 SNEGSKA come from the germline V gene (reference sequence). After removal of 7 bases from V and 4 bases from J, the junction contained 8 bases not matched to a gene. The CDR3 loop reads CSGRGTSFYNEQFF. The CDR3 region has the DNA TGCAGTGGGAGAGGGACTAGCTTTTACAATGAGCAGTTCTTC.

The V gene is TRBV27, the J gene TRBJ2-1, with no clear D. Germline assignment: CDR1 MNHEY and CDR2 SMNVEV (reference sequence). This CDR3 contains 17 residues. V lost 6 bases and J 2 bases, leaving 20 bases between the germline ends. CDR3 DNA: TGTGCCAGCAGACCTTGGGCAGACCTAAGGGCCTACAATGAGCAGTTCTTC. Amino acids: CASRPWADLRAYNEQFF.

The chain has TRBV20-1 and TRBJ1-6, with 7 bases that match TRBD1. V shed 5 bases and J 6 bases; nucleotides not matched to a gene: 7. The CDR3 is 14 amino acids. Germline CDR1 DFQATT, CDR2 SNEGSKA (reference sequence). The CDR3 nucleotides are TGCAGTGCTTCCCGACAGGGAAGTAATTCACCCCTCCACTTT. Its translation: CSASRQGSNSPLHF.

This clone came up many times. V and J are TRBV2 and TRBJ2-7; D not certain. The V gene lost 3 bases and the J gene lost 6 bases, with 18 bases spanning the gap. Germline CDR1 and CDR2: SNHLY and FYNNEI. The CDR3 runs 15 residues. The CDR3 nucleotides read TGTGCCAGCAGTGACGGAAGGGTCCTCCCGGGCGAGCAGTACTTC. It codes for CASSDGRVLPGEQYF.

This clone was seen more than once but under ten times. The J gene is TRBJ2-3, the V gene TRBV10-1, with a weak D call TRBD1 (6 bases). Germline loops: CDR1 WNHNN, CDR2 SYGVQD (reference sequence). Trimming took off 5 bases at V and 4 bases at J, with 13 bases between the two ends. The CDR3 runs 14 residues. CDR3 bases: TGCGCCAGCAGTTTGGGACAAAGCCCAGATACGCAGTATTTT. This encodes CASSLGQSPDTQYF.

There are a few counts of this clone. The chain has TRBV19 and TRBJ1-1; 7 nucleotides align to TRBD1. Trimming cost V 4 bases and J 0 bases; bases outside gene matches: 8. This CDR3 contains 16 residues. CDR1 LNHDA and CDR2 SQIVND come from the germline V gene (reference sequence). The CDR3 loop is CASSKGTDYMNTEAFF. CDR3 in DNA: TGTGCCAGTAGTAAAGGGACAGACTATATGAACACTGAAGCTTTCTTT.

The gene calls are TRBV11-2 and TRBJ2-7; 8 bases agree with TRBD1. CDR3 length: 14 amino acids. Germline V CDR1 and CDR2: SGHAT, FQNNGV. The V segment lost 2 bases and the J segment 9 bases; nucleotides outside the gene matches: 9. CDR3 residues: CASSLYRTGSGQYF. The CDR3 region has the DNA TGTGCCAGCAGCTTATATAGGACAGGGAGCGGGCAGTACTTC.

This clone was detected a few times. The V gene is TRBV19, the J gene TRBJ2-3; 9 nucleotides agree with TRBD1. The length of the CDR3 is 17 residues. The V segment lost 3 bases and the J segment 4 bases; nucleotides outside the gene matches: 11. Germline CDR1 reads LNHDA; CDR2 reads SQIVND (reference sequence). In DNA, the CDR3 is TGTGCCAGTAGTATTTGGGGGACAGGGAGGGAGGCAGATACGCAGTATTTT. Translated, it gives CASSIWGTGREADTQYF.

The rearrangement uses TRBV7-3 and TRBJ2-1; D perhaps matches TRBD1 (5 bases). This CDR3 region has 14 residues. Germline loops: CDR1 SGHTA, CDR2 FQGTGA. V was trimmed by 5 bases and J by 6 bases, leaving 14 bases between them. As DNA, the CDR3 is TGTGCCAGCAGCCAAGACCCAGGGTCCAATGAGCAGTTCTTC. Protein: CASSQDPGSNEQFF.

This rearrangement joins TRBV20-1 to TRBJ2-1, with TRBD2 matching 10 bases. The CDR3 length is 15 residues. Trimming took 4 bases from V and 4 from J; bases not matched to a gene: 7. The germline CDR1 and CDR2 sequences are DFQATT and SNEGSKA (reference sequence). The CDR3 here is CSATLLAGVYNEQFF. The CDR3 nucleotides read TGCAGTGCTACCCTTCTAGCGGGAGTGTACAATGAGCAGTTCTTC.

The chain joins TRBV11-2 to TRBJ2-2; 10 positions agree with TRBD2. Germline loops: CDR1 SGHAT, CDR2 FQNNGV. With 1 base clipped from V and 6 bases from J, the junction kept 8 bases outside the gene matches. The length of the CDR3 is 17 residues. CDR3 in amino acids: CASSLGAGGPVAGELFF. CDR3 sequence (DNA): TGTGCCAGCAGCTTAGGAGCGGGAGGGCCTGTGGCCGGGGAGCTGTTTTTT.